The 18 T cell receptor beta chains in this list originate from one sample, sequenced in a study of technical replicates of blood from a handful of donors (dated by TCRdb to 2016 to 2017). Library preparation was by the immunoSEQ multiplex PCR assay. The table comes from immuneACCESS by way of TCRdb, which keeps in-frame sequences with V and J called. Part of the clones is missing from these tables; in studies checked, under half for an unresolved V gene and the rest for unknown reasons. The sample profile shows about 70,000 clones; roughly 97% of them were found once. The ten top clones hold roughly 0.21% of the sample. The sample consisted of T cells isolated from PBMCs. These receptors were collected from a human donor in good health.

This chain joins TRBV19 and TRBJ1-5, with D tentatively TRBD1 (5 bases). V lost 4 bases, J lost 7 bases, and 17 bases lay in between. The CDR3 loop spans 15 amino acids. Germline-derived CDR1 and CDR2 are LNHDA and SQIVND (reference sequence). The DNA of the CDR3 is TGTGCCAGTAGTACCGGACATTCGGGGGTGCAGCCCCAGCATTTT. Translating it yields CASSTGHSGVQPQHF.

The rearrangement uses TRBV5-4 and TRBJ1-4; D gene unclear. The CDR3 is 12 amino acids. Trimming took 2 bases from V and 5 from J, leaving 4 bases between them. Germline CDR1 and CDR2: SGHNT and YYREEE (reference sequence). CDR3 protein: CASSLQNEKLFF. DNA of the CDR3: TGTGCCAGCAGCTTACAGAATGAAAAACTGTTTTTT.

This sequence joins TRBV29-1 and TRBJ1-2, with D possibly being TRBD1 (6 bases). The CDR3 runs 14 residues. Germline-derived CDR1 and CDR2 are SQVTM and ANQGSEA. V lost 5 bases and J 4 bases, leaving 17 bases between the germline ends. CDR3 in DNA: TGCAGCGTTCCGCCGGGACACGGAATCTATGGCTACACCTTC. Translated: CSVPPGHGIYGYTF.

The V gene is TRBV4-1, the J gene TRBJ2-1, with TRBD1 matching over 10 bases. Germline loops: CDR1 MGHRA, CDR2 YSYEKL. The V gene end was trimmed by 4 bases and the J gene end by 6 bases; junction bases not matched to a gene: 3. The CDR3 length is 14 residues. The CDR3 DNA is TGCGCCAGCAGCCCGCGGACAGGGGGCAATGAGCAGTTCTTC. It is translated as CASSPRTGGNEQFF.

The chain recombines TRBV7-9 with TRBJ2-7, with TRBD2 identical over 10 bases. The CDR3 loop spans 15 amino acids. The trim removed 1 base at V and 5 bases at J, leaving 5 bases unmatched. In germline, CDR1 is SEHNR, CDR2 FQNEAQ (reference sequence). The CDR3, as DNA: TGTGCCAGCAGCTTAGAACTAGCGGGGAATGACGAGCAGTACTTC. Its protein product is CASSLELAGNDEQYF.

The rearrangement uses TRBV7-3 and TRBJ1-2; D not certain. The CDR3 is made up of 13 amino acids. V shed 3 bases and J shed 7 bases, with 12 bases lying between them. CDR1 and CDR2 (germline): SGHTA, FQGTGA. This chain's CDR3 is CASSFDNPLGYTF. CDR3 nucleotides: TGTGCCAGCAGCTTTGACAACCCCCTTGGCTACACCTTC.

CDR3 sequence: CATTLGGTSGNEQYF. The CDR3 DNA follows: TGTGCCACGACACTTGGCGGGACTAGCGGGAACGAGCAGTACTTC. The genes are TRBV10-3 and TRBJ2-7; TRBD2 agrees at 13 bases. V was pared by 10 bases and J by 5 bases, with 11 bases of the junction left unmatched. This CDR3 spans 15 amino acids. Germline CDR1 reads ENHRY; CDR2 reads SYGVKD.

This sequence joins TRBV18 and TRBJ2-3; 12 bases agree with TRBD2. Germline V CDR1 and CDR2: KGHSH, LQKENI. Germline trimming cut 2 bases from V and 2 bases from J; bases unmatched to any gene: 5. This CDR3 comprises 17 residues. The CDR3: CASSPGLAGPFTDTQYF. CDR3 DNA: TGTGCCAGCTCACCAGGACTAGCGGGGCCATTCACAGATACGCAGTATTTT.

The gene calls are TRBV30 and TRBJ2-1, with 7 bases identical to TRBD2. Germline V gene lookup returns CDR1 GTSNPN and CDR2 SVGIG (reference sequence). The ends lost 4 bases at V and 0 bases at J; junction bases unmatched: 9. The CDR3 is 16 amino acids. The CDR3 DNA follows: TGTGCCTGGAACCCCCCGGGACTAAACTCCTACAATGAGCAGTTCTTC. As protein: CAWNPPGLNSYNEQFF.

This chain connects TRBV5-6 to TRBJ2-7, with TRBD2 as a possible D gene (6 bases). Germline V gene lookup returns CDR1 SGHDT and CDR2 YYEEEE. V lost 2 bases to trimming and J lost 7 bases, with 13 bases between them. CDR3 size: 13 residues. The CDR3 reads CASSFTSPYEQYF. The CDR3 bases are TGTGCCAGCAGCTTCACTAGCCCGTATGAGCAGTACTTC.

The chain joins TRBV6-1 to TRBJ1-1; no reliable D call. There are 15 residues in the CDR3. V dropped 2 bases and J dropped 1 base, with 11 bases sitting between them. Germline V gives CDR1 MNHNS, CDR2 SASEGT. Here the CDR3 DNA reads TGTGCCAGCAGTGAATCTAGTACGGCGAACACTGAAGCTTTCTTT. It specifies CASSESSTANTEAFF.

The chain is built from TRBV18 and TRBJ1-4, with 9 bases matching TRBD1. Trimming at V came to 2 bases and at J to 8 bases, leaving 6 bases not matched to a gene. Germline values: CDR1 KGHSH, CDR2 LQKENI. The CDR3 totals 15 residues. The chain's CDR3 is CASSPNRDRDEKLFF. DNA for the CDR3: TGTGCCAGCTCACCAAACCGGGACAGGGACGAAAAACTGTTTTTT. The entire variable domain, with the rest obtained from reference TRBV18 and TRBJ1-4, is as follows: NAGVMQNPRHLVRRRGQEARLRCSPMKGHSHVYWYRQLPEEGLKFMVYLQKENIIDESGMPKERFSAEFPKEGPSILRIQQVVRGDSAAYFCASSPNRDRDEKLFFGSGTQLSVL.

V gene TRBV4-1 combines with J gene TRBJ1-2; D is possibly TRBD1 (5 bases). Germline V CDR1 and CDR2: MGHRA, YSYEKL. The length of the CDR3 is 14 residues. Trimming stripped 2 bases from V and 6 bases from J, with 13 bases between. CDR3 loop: CASSQSQGTNGYTF. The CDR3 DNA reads TGCGCCAGCAGCCAAAGTCAGGGTACGAATGGCTACACCTTC.

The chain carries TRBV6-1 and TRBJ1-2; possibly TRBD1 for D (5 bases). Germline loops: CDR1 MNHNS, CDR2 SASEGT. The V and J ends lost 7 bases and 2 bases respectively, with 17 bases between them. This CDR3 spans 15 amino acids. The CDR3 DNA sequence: TGTGCCAGCAACTTACAGGCCCCAATAAACTATGGCTACACCTTC. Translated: CASNLQAPINYGYTF.

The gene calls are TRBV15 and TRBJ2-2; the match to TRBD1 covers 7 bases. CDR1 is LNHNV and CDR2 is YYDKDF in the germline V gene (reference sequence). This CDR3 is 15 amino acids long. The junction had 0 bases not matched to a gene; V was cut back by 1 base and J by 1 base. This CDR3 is CATSRGQGNTGELFF. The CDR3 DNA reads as TGTGCCACCAGCAGAGGACAGGGGAACACCGGGGAGCTGTTTTTT.

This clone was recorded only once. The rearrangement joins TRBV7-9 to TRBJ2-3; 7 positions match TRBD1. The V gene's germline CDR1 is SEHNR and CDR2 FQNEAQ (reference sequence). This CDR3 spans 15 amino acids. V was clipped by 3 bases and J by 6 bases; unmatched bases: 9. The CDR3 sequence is CASSFGQVGLDTQYF. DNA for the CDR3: TGTGCCAGCAGCTTCGGACAGGTCGGTCTGGATACGCAGTATTTT.

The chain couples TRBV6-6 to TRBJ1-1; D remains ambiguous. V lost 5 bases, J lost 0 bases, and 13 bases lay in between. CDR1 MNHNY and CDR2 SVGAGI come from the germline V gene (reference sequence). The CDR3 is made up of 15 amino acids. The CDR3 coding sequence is TGTGCCAGCAGTCCTTCAGGATCCATGAACACTGAAGCTTTCTTT. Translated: CASSPSGSMNTEAFF.

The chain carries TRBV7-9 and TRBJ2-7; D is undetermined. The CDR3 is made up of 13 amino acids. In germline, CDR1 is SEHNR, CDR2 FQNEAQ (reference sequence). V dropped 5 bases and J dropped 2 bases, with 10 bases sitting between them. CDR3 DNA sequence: TGTGCCAGCAGCAGCCAAATCACCTACGAGCAGTACTTC. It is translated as CASSSQITYEQYF.